Shown below are 32 T cell receptor beta chains from a single sample sequenced in a study of blood T cell repertoires in COVID-19. The repertoire was sequenced with immunoSEQ multiplex PCR; TCRdb's copy has only in-frame clones and lacks some. Counted here are approximately 250,000 clones, roughly 88% occurring once; the ten biggest clones make up roughly 1.4%. Sequencing was performed on peripheral blood. The receptor set was obtained from a middle-aged woman who had recovered from COVID-19.

The CDR3 DNA follows: TGTGCCAGCAGCCGAATGGACAGTTTGAATGAAAAACTGTTTTTT. This gives the protein CASSRMDSLNEKLFF. The chain recombines TRBV5-6 with TRBJ1-4, with a weak D call TRBD1 (6 bases). V dropped 4 bases and J dropped 5 bases, with 15 bases sitting between them. The CDR3 covers 15 residues. The germline V gene encodes CDR1 SGHDT and CDR2 YYEEEE.

The V and J genes are TRBV12-3 or TRBV12-4 and TRBJ1-2; no definite D call. Trimming shortened V by 1 base and J by 3 bases, and 6 bases separated the two germline ends. The CDR3 covers 13 residues. DNA of the CDR3: TGTGCCAGCAGTTTAGGGGCAGACTATGGCTACACCTTC. Residues: CASSLGADYGYTF.

The gene calls are TRBV11-2 and TRBJ2-7; D ambiguous. V was shortened by 5 bases and J by 6 bases, with 17 bases between the two germline ends. The CDR3 covers 14 residues. CDR1 and CDR2 from the germline V gene are SGHAT and FQNNGV. CDR3 bases: TGTGCCAGCAGCCCCCTGAATACGGCGGTCGAGCAGTACTTC. The encoded protein is CASSPLNTAVEQYF.

The chain joins TRBV5-6 to TRBJ1-6; 10 bases match TRBD1. The CDR3 extends over 14 amino acids. V shed 3 bases and J 8 bases; nucleotides not matched to a gene: 2. The germline gives CDR1 SGHDT, CDR2 YYEEEE. The CDR3 is CASSYDRGHSPLHF. The CDR3 DNA is TGTGCCAGCAGCTATGACAGGGGGCATTCACCCCTCCACTTT.

The V call is TRBV18, the J call TRBJ2-1, with D uncertain. The CDR3 runs 14 residues. Germline V gene data show CDR1 as KGHSH and CDR2 as LQKENI. V was cut by 1 base and J by 5 bases, with 9 bases left in between. The CDR3 DNA is TGTGCCAGCTCACCACACGAGAGTGACAATGAGCAGTTCTTC. Residues: CASSPHESDNEQFF.

This clone was observed a few times. The rearrangement joins TRBV6-5 to TRBJ1-4; D might be TRBD1 (5 bases). V was shortened by 2 bases and J by 8 bases, with 15 bases between the two germline ends. The CDR3 contains 15 residues. The germline V gene encodes CDR1 MNHEY and CDR2 SVGAGI. The chain's CDR3 is CASSYDPGGGEKLFF. The DNA of the CDR3 is TGTGCCAGCAGTTACGACCCCGGGGGTGGGGAAAAACTGTTTTTT.

Worth noting for this clone: One end of the junction varies from germline; a read error may be responsible. This rearrangement joins TRBV7-2 to TRBJ1-2; possible D gene TRBD1, 5 bases. The CDR3 extends over 13 amino acids. From germline, CDR1 is SGHTA and CDR2 FQGNSA. CDR3 amino acids: CASSPQTDVPSHF. The DNA of the CDR3 is TGTGCCAGCAGCCCGCAGACAGACGTCCCGTCCCACTTC. The variable domain in full, with the rest retrieved from reference TRBV7-2 and TRBJ1-2, is GAGVSQSPSNKVTEKGKDVELRCDPISGHTALYWYRQSLGQGLEFLIYFQGNSAPDKSGLPSDRFSAERTGGSVSTLTIQRTQQEDSAVYLCASSPQTDVPSHFGSGTRLTVV.

The V and J genes are TRBV10-3 and TRBJ1-4, with 9 nucleotides matching TRBD1. The CDR3 runs to 15 residues. The J segment lost 8 bases and the V segment lost 6 bases, leaving 10 bases of the junction unmatched. CDR1 ENHRY and CDR2 SYGVKD come from the germline V gene. The CDR3 DNA follows: TGTGCCATCAGCCCGGACAGGGGACGAGCGGAAAAACTGTTTTTT. Protein product: CAISPDRGRAEKLFF.

This clone was found a few times. This chain joins TRBV5-1 and TRBJ2-3; D unclear. The CDR3 sequence is 14 residues long. Germline CDR1 is SGHRS and CDR2 is YFSETQ. V gave up 0 bases and J gave up 6 bases, with 11 bases separating them. As DNA, the CDR3 is TGCGCCAGCAGCTTGGAAGGCGGTGCCGATACGCAGTATTTT. Amino acids: CASSLEGGADTQYF.

The rearrangement uses TRBV5-1 and TRBJ1-3, with 10 bases lining up with TRBD1. This CDR3 has 15 residues. The junction had 2 bases not matched to a gene; V was cut back by 3 bases and J by 2 bases. Looked up from germline, CDR1 is SGHRS and CDR2 is YFSETQ. The CDR3 protein is CASSYGQGAGNTIYF. In DNA form, the CDR3 reads TGCGCCAGCAGCTATGGACAGGGGGCTGGAAACACCATATATTTT.

J is TRBJ2-1 and V is TRBV6-1; 8 bases are shared with TRBD2. Germline V gives CDR1 MNHNS, CDR2 SASEGT. The CDR3 consists of 15 residues. V was clipped by 2 bases and J by 6 bases; unmatched bases: 6. In nucleotides, the CDR3 is TGTGCCAGCAGTGAAAAGGGACTAGGGATCAATGAGCAGTTCTTC. This translates into CASSEKGLGINEQFF.

This clone was observed a few times. The chain is built from TRBV27 and TRBJ1-6; 11 bases fit TRBD1. The CDR3 is 18 amino acids. CDR1 and CDR2 from the germline V gene are MNHEY and SMNVEV (reference sequence). V trimming: 8 bases; J trimming: 2 bases; junction bases outside the gene matches: 11. The CDR3 DNA reads as TGTGCCAGCGGAACCTCCATGGACAGGGGGCCCTATAATTCACCCCTCCACTTT. Amino acid sequence: CASGTSMDRGPYNSPLHF.

This clone has only a few counts. The chain carries TRBV5-6 and TRBJ2-3, with D hard to call. From germline, CDR1 is SGHDT and CDR2 YYEEEE. The CDR3 is 12 amino acids. Trimming removed 0 bases from V and 5 bases from J, with 4 bases in between. CDR3 residues: CASSLGKDTQYF. CDR3 in DNA: TGTGCCAGCAGCTTGGGTAAAGATACGCAGTATTTT.

The chain links TRBV11-2 to TRBJ2-3; D may be TRBD1 (5 bases). The length of the CDR3 is 13 residues. CDR1 is SGHAT, CDR2 FQNNGV, per germline. Trimming took off 3 bases at V and 6 bases at J, with 10 bases between the two ends. The CDR3 sequence: CASSFSQGDTQYF. The CDR3 nucleotides are TGTGCCAGCAGCTTTAGTCAGGGTGATACGCAGTATTTT.

This clone has more than one count but fewer than ten. V gene TRBV19 combines with J gene TRBJ1-5; D remains unclear. The V gene's germline CDR1 is LNHDA and CDR2 SQIVND (reference sequence). Trimming shortened V by 5 bases and J by 7 bases, and 9 bases separated the two germline ends. This CDR3 contains 12 residues. The CDR3 nucleotides are TGTGCCAGTAGTCTCCTCTTACAGCCCCAGCATTTT. Translation gives CASSLLLQPQHF. Based on the CDR3 plus reference TRBV19 and TRBJ1-5, the full variable domain is DGGITQSPKYLFRKEGQNVTLSCEQNLNHDAMYWYRQDPGQGLRLIYYSQIVNDFQKGDIAEGYSVSREKKESFPLTVTSAQKNPTAFYLCASSLLLQPQHFGDGTRLSIL.

The chain combines TRBV5-6 with TRBJ2-7; D ambiguous. The V and J ends lost 2 bases and 4 bases respectively, with 7 bases between them. Per the germline V gene, CDR1 is SGHDT and CDR2 is YYEEEE. There are 12 residues in the CDR3. The DNA for the CDR3 is TGTGCCAGCAGCTTCCGGCGGTACGAGCAGTACTTC. This translates into CASSFRRYEQYF. The whole variable domain, remainder taken from reference TRBV5-6 and TRBJ2-7, is DAGVTQSPTHLIKTRGQQVTLRCSPKSGHDTVSWYQQALGQGPQFIFQYYEEEERQRGNFPDRFSGHQFPNYSSELNVNALLLGDSALYLCASSFRRYEQYFGPGTRLTVT.

The V and J genes are TRBV4-3 and TRBJ1-2; 11 nucleotides align to TRBD1. Germline values: CDR1 LGHNA, CDR2 YSLEER. The length of the CDR3 is 19 residues. V lost 0 bases, J lost 2 bases, and 11 bases stayed unmatched. In nucleotides, the CDR3 is TGCGCCAGCAGCCAAGATCTGGTTTCCGGACAGGGGGCAAACTATGGCTACACCTTC. Its protein product is CASSQDLVSGQGANYGYTF.

V usage is TRBV9 and J usage is TRBJ2-7; D might be TRBD2 (7 bases). The V gene lost 0 bases and the J gene lost 1 base, with 11 bases spanning the gap. The CDR3 length is 15 residues. Looked up from germline, CDR1 is SGDLS and CDR2 is YYNGEE. This CDR3 is CASSVAGGQSYEQYF. The CDR3 DNA is TGTGCCAGCAGCGTAGCCGGGGGGCAATCCTACGAGCAGTACTTC.

The table lists this clone with a count of one. This chain connects TRBV7-2 to TRBJ2-3, with D possibly TRBD2 on 6 matching bases. The CDR3 covers 14 residues. V lost 3 bases to trimming and J lost 2 bases, with 9 bases between them. CDR1 and CDR2 from the germline V gene are SGHTA and FQGNSA. For the CDR3, the DNA is TGTGCCAGCAGCTTGGGACTTTACACAGATACGCAGTATTTT. Its translation is CASSLGLYTDTQYF.

The chain is built from TRBV7-9 and TRBJ1-1, with D tentatively TRBD1 (5 bases). CDR1 SEHNR and CDR2 FQNEAQ come from the germline V gene (reference sequence). V gave up 5 bases and J gave up 7 bases, with 14 bases separating them. This CDR3 spans 13 amino acids. The CDR3, as DNA: TGTGCCAGCAGCCCAAGGAGGGGCGTTGAAGCTTTCTTT. Translating gives CASSPRRGVEAFF.

The CDR3 sequence: CASSQGGGETQYF. The DNA for the CDR3 is TGTGCCAGCAGCCAAGGGGGAGGAGAGACCCAGTACTTC. The chain uses TRBV3-1 (or the pseudogene TRBV3-2) and TRBJ2-5; TRBD2 is a possible D gene (6 bases). The CDR3 totals 13 residues. V gave up 1 base and J gave up 4 bases, with 7 bases separating them. Per germline, CDR1 LGHDT and CDR2 YNNKEL (reference sequence).

This chain uses TRBV4-1 with TRBJ2-5; no reliable D call. V was pared by 0 bases and J by 7 bases, with 9 bases between. Germline CDR1 MGHRA, CDR2 YSYEKL. This CDR3 is 13 amino acids long. The CDR3 DNA sequence: TGCGCCAGCAGCCAAGATCCTTTTGTGACCCAGTACTTC. Translating gives CASSQDPFVTQYF.

This rearrangement joins TRBV7-9 to TRBJ2-5; perhaps TRBD2 as D (6 bases). This CDR3 has 13 residues. CDR1 is SEHNR and CDR2 is FQNEAQ in the germline V gene (reference sequence). Trimming left V 6 bases short and J 2 bases short, with 10 bases between. CDR3 sequence reads: CASSWTIQETQYF. The CDR3 bases are TGTGCCAGCAGTTGGACTATACAAGAGACCCAGTACTTC.

The J gene is TRBJ2-7, the V gene TRBV6-5; D is undetermined. V was trimmed by 6 bases and J by 2 bases, leaving 14 bases between them. CDR3 length: 14 residues. In germline, CDR1 is MNHEY, CDR2 SVGAGI. The chain's CDR3 is CASSASTYAYEQYF. The CDR3 DNA reads TGTGCCAGCAGCGCCTCGACTTACGCCTACGAGCAGTACTTC.

V gene TRBV29-1 combines with J gene TRBJ2-3, with 9 bases fitting TRBD1. V dropped 0 bases and J dropped 4; count of bases not matched to a gene: 5. The germline gives CDR1 SQVTM, CDR2 ANQGSEA. This CDR3 has 15 residues. Here the CDR3 reads CSVEDRGQGPDTQYF. CDR3 nucleotides: TGCAGCGTTGAAGACCGTGGACAGGGGCCAGATACGCAGTATTTT.

V and J are TRBV7-2 and TRBJ2-7; D unresolved. In germline, CDR1 is SGHTA, CDR2 FQGNSA. Between the trimmed V and J ends, which lost 8 bases and 4 bases, there was a span of 18 bases. The CDR3 covers 14 residues. The CDR3 spells CASGELTRYYEQYF. CDR3 DNA sequence: TGTGCCAGCGGAGAACTGACTCGGTATTACGAGCAGTACTTC.

The rearrangement joins TRBV3-1 (or the pseudogene TRBV3-2) to TRBJ1-2; D unresolved. Germline CDR1 is LGHDT and CDR2 is YNNKEL (reference sequence). The V and J ends lost 6 bases and 0 bases respectively, with 11 bases between them. This CDR3 has 14 amino acids. CDR3 sequence reads: CASRAGLANYGYTF. DNA for the CDR3: TGTGCCAGCAGAGCAGGATTAGCTAACTATGGCTACACCTTC.

The genes are TRBV7-9 and TRBJ1-2; D might be TRBD1 (6 bases). This CDR3 contains 13 residues. CDR1 is SEHNR, CDR2 FQNEAQ, per germline (reference sequence). V was clipped by 8 bases and J by 3 bases, with 13 bases between them. The chain's CDR3 is CASGGGAYYGYTF. The CDR3 DNA sequence: TGTGCCAGCGGCGGGGGGGCTTACTATGGCTACACCTTC.

The chain carries TRBV2 and TRBJ2-5, with 11 bases matching TRBD2. Germline lookup yields CDR1 SNHLY and CDR2 FYNNEI. The CDR3 has 15 amino acids. Trimming took 8 bases from V and 3 from J; bases not matched to a gene: 8. The CDR3 sequence: CASQRLAGWEETQYF. CDR3 in DNA: TGTGCCAGCCAAAGACTAGCGGGGTGGGAAGAGACCCAGTACTTC. Full variable domain (outside the CDR3, taken from reference TRBV2 and TRBJ2-5): EPEVTQTPSHQVTQMGQEVILRCVPISNHLYFYWYRQILGQKVEFLVSFYNNEISEKSEIFDDQFSVERPDGSNFTLKIRSTKLEDSAMYFCASQRLAGWEETQYFGPGTRLLVL.

V is TRBV12-5 and J is TRBJ2-1; TRBD2 aligns across 9 bases. The trim removed 1 base at V and 9 bases at J, leaving 7 bases unmatched. This CDR3 is 15 amino acids long. Germline loops: CDR1 LGHNT, CDR2 FRNRAP. The CDR3, as DNA: TGTGCTAGTGGTTTGGGCGGGGGGGCCTATGGTGAGCAGTTCTTC. Translation gives CASGLGGGAYGEQFF.

V gene TRBV4-3 combines with J gene TRBJ2-3; TRBD2 agrees at 9 bases. Germline-derived CDR1 and CDR2 are LGHNA and YSLEER. With 4 bases clipped from V and 2 bases from J, the junction kept 4 bases outside the gene matches. The CDR3 covers 15 residues. In nucleotides, the CDR3 is TGCGCCAGCAGCCGAGCGGGGGGCCTCACAGATACGCAGTATTTT. The encoded protein is CASSRAGGLTDTQYF.

The V and J genes are TRBV19 and TRBJ1-2; D ambiguous. Trimming took off 5 bases at V and 0 bases at J, with 13 bases between the two ends. The V gene's germline CDR1 is LNHDA and CDR2 SQIVND (reference sequence). This CDR3 is built from 15 residues. The CDR3 loop is CASSLTRGANYGYTF. The CDR3 nucleotides are TGTGCCAGTAGTTTGACACGGGGAGCTAACTATGGCTACACCTTC. Supplemented by reference TRBV19 and TRBJ1-2, the full variable domain reads DGGITQSPKYLFRKEGQNVTLSCEQNLNHDAMYWYRQDPGQGLRLIYYSQIVNDFQKGDIAEGYSVSREKKESFPLTVTSAQKNPTAFYLCASSLTRGANYGYTFGSGTRLTVV.